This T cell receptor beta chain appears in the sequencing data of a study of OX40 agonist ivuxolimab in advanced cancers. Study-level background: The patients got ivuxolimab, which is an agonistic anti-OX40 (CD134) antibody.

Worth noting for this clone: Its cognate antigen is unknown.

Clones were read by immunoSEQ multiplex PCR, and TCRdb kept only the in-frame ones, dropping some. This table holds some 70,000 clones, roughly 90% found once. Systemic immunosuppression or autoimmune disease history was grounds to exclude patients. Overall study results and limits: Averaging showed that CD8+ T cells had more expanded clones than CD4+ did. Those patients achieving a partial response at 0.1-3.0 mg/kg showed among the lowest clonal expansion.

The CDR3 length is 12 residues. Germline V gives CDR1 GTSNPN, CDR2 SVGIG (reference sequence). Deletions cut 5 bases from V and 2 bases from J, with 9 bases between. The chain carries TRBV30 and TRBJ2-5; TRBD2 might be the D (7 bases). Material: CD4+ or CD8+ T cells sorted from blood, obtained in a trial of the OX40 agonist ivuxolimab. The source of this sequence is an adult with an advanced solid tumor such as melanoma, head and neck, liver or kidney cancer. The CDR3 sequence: CAWGGAQETQYF. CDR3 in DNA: TGTGCCTGGGGGGGGGCACAAGAGACCCAGTACTTC.